These 6 T cell receptor beta chains were sequenced from one sample in a study of blood T cell repertoires in COVID-19. The repertoire was sequenced with immunoSEQ multiplex PCR; TCRdb's copy has only in-frame clones and lacks some. The repertoire holds 89,000 or so clones, with about 85% as singletons. Sequenced material: peripheral blood. The receptors here all came from a human donor in a cohort sampled during active COVID-19.

V and J are TRBV19 and TRBJ2-5, with 7 bases identical to TRBD2. V was pared by 6 bases and J by 1 base, with 8 bases of the junction left unmatched. The CDR3 is 15 residues long. CDR1 is LNHDA and CDR2 is SQIVND in the germline V gene (reference sequence). CDR3 sequence reads: CASSQKGLIQETQYF. As DNA, the CDR3 is TGTGCCAGTAGCCAGAAGGGACTAATCCAAGAGACCCAGTACTTC.

The V call is TRBV27, the J call TRBJ2-7, with a weak D call TRBD1 (6 bases). Germline V gene lookup returns CDR1 MNHEY and CDR2 SMNVEV (reference sequence). V gave up 2 bases and J gave up 4 bases, with 15 bases separating them. The CDR3 has 15 residues. The CDR3: CASSLIGTGPYEQYF. The DNA for the CDR3 is TGTGCCAGCAGTTTAATCGGTACAGGGCCTTACGAGCAGTACTTC.

The rearrangement uses TRBV19 and TRBJ1-6; D is unclear. Germline CDR1 LNHDA, CDR2 SQIVND (reference sequence). The CDR3 runs 16 residues. V gave up 4 bases and J gave up 6 bases, with 16 bases separating them. CDR3 nucleotide sequence: TGTGCCAGTAGTACCGCTTTTGCAACTTCTAATTCACCCCTCCACTTT. This translates into CASSTAFATSNSPLHF.

This clone showed up just a few times. This chain links TRBV7-2 with TRBJ2-7, with 15 bases lining up with TRBD2. The trim removed 5 bases at V and 0 bases at J, leaving 8 bases unmatched. Germline assignment: CDR1 SGHTA and CDR2 FQGNSA. This CDR3 region has 18 residues. The CDR3 here is CASSLGTSGRTLSYEQYF. CDR3 bases: TGTGCCAGCAGCCTTGGGACTAGCGGGAGGACCCTCTCCTACGAGCAGTACTTC.

The V call is TRBV20-1, the J call TRBJ1-2, with D unresolved. V was clipped by 3 bases and J by 3 bases, with 8 bases between them. CDR1 is DFQATT, CDR2 SNEGSKA, per germline (reference sequence). The CDR3 extends over 12 amino acids. As DNA, the CDR3 is TGCAGTGCTAGTCCCGGGGACTATGGCTACACCTTC. This translates into CSASPGDYGYTF.

V gene TRBV19 combines with J gene TRBJ2-2; D remains ambiguous. The CDR3 runs to 13 residues. V gave up 5 bases and J gave up 1 base, with 5 bases separating them. CDR1 and CDR2 (germline): LNHDA, SQIVND (reference sequence). The CDR3 loop is CASSSVNTGELFF. The CDR3 DNA reads TGTGCCAGTAGTTCGGTGAACACCGGGGAGCTGTTTTTT.